This T cell receptor beta chain is drawn from a study of cytomegalovirus exposure and HLA in healthy donors. PCR primers comprised 60 Vbeta and 13 Jbeta primers. Profiled with immunoSEQ multiplex PCR; TCRdb holds only in-frame clones, not every one. Among 110,000 to 150,000 clones listed, approximately 78% were seen once. From germline, CDR1 is MNHNS and CDR2 SASEGT. The CDR3 is 14 residues long. V lost 6 bases to trimming and J lost 5 bases; unmatched junction nucleotides: 6. This clone was seen more than once but under ten times. This sequence was found in a woman in her thirties or forties in good health and CMV-seropositive. The chain employs TRBV6-1 and TRBJ2-7; the match to TRBD1 covers 11 bases. The sequenced sample was PBMCs. The CDR3, as DNA: TGTGCCAGCAGACGGGACAGGGGGTTCCACGAGCAGTACTTC. It translates to CASRRDRGFHEQYF.